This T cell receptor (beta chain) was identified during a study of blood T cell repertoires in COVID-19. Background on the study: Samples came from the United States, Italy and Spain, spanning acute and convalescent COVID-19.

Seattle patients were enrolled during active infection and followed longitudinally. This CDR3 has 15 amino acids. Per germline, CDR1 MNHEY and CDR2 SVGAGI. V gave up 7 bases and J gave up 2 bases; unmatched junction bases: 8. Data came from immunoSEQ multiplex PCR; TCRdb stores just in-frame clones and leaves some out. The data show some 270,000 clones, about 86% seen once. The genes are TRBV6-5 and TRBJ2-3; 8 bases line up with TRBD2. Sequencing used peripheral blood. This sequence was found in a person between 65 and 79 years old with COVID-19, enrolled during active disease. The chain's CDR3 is CASTLAGGNTDTQYF. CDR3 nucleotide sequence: TGTGCCAGCACCCTCGCGGGAGGCAACACAGATACGCAGTATTTT.